This T cell receptor (beta chain) comes out of a study of T cell changes during pregnancy in multiple sclerosis. V was trimmed by 6 bases and J by 0 bases, leaving 6 bases between them. The CDR3 loop spans 12 amino acids. Germline lookup yields CDR1 SGHTA and CDR2 FQGNSA. Profiling relied on immunoSEQ multiplex PCR, and the TCRdb table lists in-frame clones only, not all of them. The sample shows 30,000 to 40,000 clones, approximately 90% of them seen only once. The TCR was taken from a female donor in good health, enrolled as a control in a pregnancy study. Specimen: CD4+ T cells from peripheral blood mononuclear cells, collected in the first trimester of pregnancy. The chain carries TRBV7-2 and TRBJ2-7; no definite D call. CDR3 DNA sequence: TGTGCCAGCAGGGCTAGCTCCTACGAGCAGTACTTC. Its translation: CASRASSYEQYF.